The 5 T cell receptor beta chains below all came from one sample that was sequenced in a study of cytomegalovirus exposure and HLA in healthy donors. 13 Jbeta primers and 60 Vbeta primers were used for the PCR. Assay used: immunoSEQ multiplex PCR; TCRdb lists only in-frame clones, some missing. The data hold about 160,000 clones, with about 81% observed a single time. Sequencing was carried out using PBMCs. The source of these receptors is a girl between 5 and 17 years old in good health and CMV-seropositive.

V is TRBV11-2 and J is TRBJ2-3, with 9 nucleotides matching TRBD1. After removal of 5 bases from V and 3 bases from J, the junction contained 9 bases not matched to a gene. Germline assignment: CDR1 SGHAT and CDR2 FQNNGV. This CDR3 contains 16 residues. The CDR3 protein is CASSPRGDRDTDTQYF. In DNA form, the CDR3 reads TGTGCCAGCAGCCCCCGGGGGGACAGGGATACAGATACGCAGTATTTT.

Only one count was recorded for this clone. V gene TRBV9 combines with J gene TRBJ2-3; unclear D gene. V lost 0 bases and J 4 bases, leaving 9 bases between the germline ends. Germline-derived CDR1 and CDR2 are SGDLS and YYNGEE. There are 14 residues in the CDR3. CDR3 loop: CASSVGSRADTQYF. CDR3 in DNA: TGTGCCAGCAGCGTAGGGAGTCGGGCAGATACGCAGTATTTT.

This chain joins TRBV2 and TRBJ2-1; 8 nucleotides line up with TRBD2. Looked up from germline, CDR1 is SNHLY and CDR2 is FYNNEI. The CDR3 covers 15 residues. The V gene end was trimmed by 4 bases and the J gene end by 9 bases; junction bases not matched to a gene: 11. CDR3 sequence (DNA): TGTGCCAGCAGTGGCCGGGGGGGGTGGTTCATTGAGCAGTTCTTC. It codes for CASSGRGGWFIEQFF.

The rearrangement uses TRBV6-1 and TRBJ2-5, with TRBD1 matching over 8 bases. The V and J ends lost 1 base and 5 bases, in that order; junction bases with no gene match: 6. This CDR3 spans 15 amino acids. CDR1 and CDR2 from the germline V gene are MNHNS and SASEGT. CDR3 sequence: CASSEVRGLFETQYF. CDR3 bases: TGTGCCAGCAGTGAAGTCAGGGGGCTTTTCGAGACCCAGTACTTC.

The genes are TRBV6-5 and TRBJ2-2, with D possibly matching TRBD2 (5 bases). This CDR3 is built from 15 residues. V was pared by 6 bases and J by 1 base, with 12 bases between. CDR1 MNHEY and CDR2 SVGAGI come from the germline V gene. In DNA, the CDR3 is TGTGCCAGCAGCTTACTCGGAGGGAACACCGGGGAGCTGTTTTTT. As protein: CASSLLGGNTGELFF.